A single sample is the source of the 21 T cell receptor beta chains below, sequenced in a study of CD8 T cells in ankylosing spondylitis. TCRdb re-analysed the 5' RACE reads in MiXCR, keeping a single row per CDR3 protein. The sample gives tens of thousands of distinct CDR3 sequences, around 30% of which show up once; 45% to 65% is in the top ten. Sequenced input: blood, either unsorted or a sorted T cell fraction (not recorded which). These receptors all come from a male donor with ankylosing spondylitis or in good health (not recorded which).

The chain recombines TRBV7-2 with TRBJ2-5, with D perhaps matching TRBD1 (6 bases). Germline assignment: CDR1 SGHTA and CDR2 FQGNSA. V lost 4 bases and J 3 bases, leaving 9 bases between the germline ends. CDR3 size: 13 residues. CDR3 amino acids: CASSWDTEETQYF. CDR3 DNA: TGTGCCAGCAGCTGGGACACGGAAGAGACCCAGTACTTC.

The gene calls are TRBV20-1 and TRBJ2-1; D unclear. The CDR3 totals 14 residues. Deletions cut 6 bases from V and 2 bases from J, with 14 bases between. CDR1 DFQATT and CDR2 SNEGSKA come from the germline V gene (reference sequence). The DNA for the CDR3 is TGCAGTGCCCACGATGACGAAGCCTACAATGAGCAGTTCTTC. Translation: CSAHDDEAYNEQFF.

This chain links TRBV18 with TRBJ1-1; D is possibly TRBD1 (5 bases). The CDR3 sequence is 12 residues long. Germline V CDR1 and CDR2: KGHSH, LQKENI. V was cut by 5 bases and J by 11 bases, with 15 bases left in between. The CDR3 protein is CASSSREVAAFF. Here the CDR3 DNA reads TGTGCCAGCTCATCCAGGGAGGTAGCGGCTTTCTTT.

The chain links TRBV18 to TRBJ2-5; TRBD1 matches 8 bases. There are 14 residues in the CDR3. The germline CDR1 and CDR2 sequences are KGHSH and LQKENI. The V gene end was trimmed by 7 bases and the J gene end by 5 bases; junction bases not matched to a gene: 9. The CDR3: CASFDSTGVETQYF. CDR3 in DNA: TGTGCCAGCTTCGACTCGACAGGGGTGGAGACCCAGTACTTC.

This chain links TRBV5-1 with TRBJ1-2; 10 bases line up with TRBD1. The CDR3 runs to 15 residues. CDR1 and CDR2 from the germline V gene are SGHRS and YFSETQ. The J segment lost 3 bases and the V segment lost 4 bases, leaving 6 bases of the junction unmatched. CDR3 coding DNA: TGCGCCAGCAGCAGGGGACAGGGGTTCGACTATGGCTACACCTTC. This gives the protein CASSRGQGFDYGYTF.

This sequence joins TRBV29-1 and TRBJ2-2, with 7 bases aligning to TRBD1. Germline V gene lookup returns CDR1 SQVTM and CDR2 ANQGSEA. The CDR3 sequence is 14 residues long. V trimming: 4 bases; J trimming: 4 bases; junction bases outside the gene matches: 6. DNA for the CDR3: TGCAGCGTTGGTATGACAGGGCCCACCGGGGAGCTGTTTTTT. It specifies CSVGMTGPTGELFF.

This clonotype was seen only a few times. This sequence joins TRBV29-1 and TRBJ1-1, with 10 nucleotides matching TRBD1. CDR3 length: 14 residues. In germline, CDR1 is SQVTM, CDR2 ANQGSEA. The V and J ends lost 6 bases and 4 bases, in that order; junction bases with no gene match: 8. In DNA form, the CDR3 reads TGCAGCGTGGGTGGACAGGGGGACAGCACTGAAGCTTTCTTT. Translating gives CSVGGQGDSTEAFF.

The sample holds a few counts of this clonotype. The chain combines TRBV20-1 with TRBJ2-3; D possibly corresponds to TRBD1 (6 bases). CDR3 length: 13 amino acids. The germline gives CDR1 DFQATT, CDR2 SNEGSKA (reference sequence). Trimming stripped 0 bases from V and 4 bases from J, with 8 bases between. The DNA of the CDR3 is TGCAGTGCTAGAGAGGACAGCCCAGATACGCAGTATTTT. Translating gives CSAREDSPDTQYF.

The chain employs TRBV3-1 and TRBJ2-3; D remains ambiguous. The ends were cut back, 0 bases at V and 2 bases at J, with 9 bases in the middle. Germline V lookup: CDR1 LGHDT, CDR2 YNNKEL (reference sequence). The CDR3 runs to 15 residues. CDR3 sequence reads: CASSQEARPTDTQYF. In DNA form, the CDR3 reads TGTGCCAGCAGCCAAGAGGCCAGGCCCACAGATACGCAGTATTTT.

The rearrangement uses TRBV20-1 and TRBJ1-1; D is ambiguous. Germline V gives CDR1 DFQATT, CDR2 SNEGSKA (reference sequence). V lost 5 bases and J lost 4, with 17 bases in between. This CDR3 is built from 14 residues. In DNA form, the CDR3 reads TGCAGTGCTCCCCCCCGACCCCGGAGCACTGAAGCTTTCTTT. Protein: CSAPPRPRSTEAFF.

The chain joins TRBV12-3 or TRBV12-4 to TRBJ2-1, with 7 bases that match TRBD2. The CDR3 has 15 amino acids. The ends lost 1 base at V and 6 bases at J; junction bases unmatched: 6. CDR3 DNA sequence: TGTGCCAGCAGTTTAGGGGCTAGCGGACGCAATGAGCAGTTCTTC. It specifies CASSLGASGRNEQFF.

V and J are TRBV20-1 and TRBJ1-6, with D unresolved. This CDR3 is 13 amino acids long. Germline assignment: CDR1 DFQATT and CDR2 SNEGSKA (reference sequence). V lost 4 bases and J lost 5, with 9 bases in between. The CDR3 DNA sequence: TGCAGTGCTACCCTAGGCGATAATTCACCCCTCCACTTT. Translating it yields CSATLGDNSPLHF.

This clonotype was seen more than once but under ten times. The chain links TRBV3-1 to TRBJ1-1; D gene ambiguous. Germline V lookup: CDR1 LGHDT, CDR2 YNNKEL (reference sequence). V lost 3 bases and J lost 0, with 8 bases in between. The CDR3 has 14 residues. CDR3 region: CASSQVGMNTEAFF. The CDR3 DNA sequence: TGTGCCAGCAGCCAGGTGGGGATGAACACTGAAGCTTTCTTT.

The rearrangement joins TRBV5-1 to TRBJ1-6, with 7 bases identical to TRBD1. The CDR3 runs 14 residues. The junction had 6 bases not matched to a gene; V was cut back by 4 bases and J by 8 bases. CDR1 is SGHRS and CDR2 is YFSETQ in the germline V gene. The CDR3 sequence: CASSTRQGDSPLHF. CDR3 DNA: TGCGCCAGCAGCACCCGACAGGGAGATTCACCCCTCCACTTT.

The gene calls are TRBV18 and TRBJ1-1; TRBD1 aligns across 7 bases. The V gene's germline CDR1 is KGHSH and CDR2 LQKENI. The trim removed 0 bases at V and 11 bases at J, leaving 6 bases unmatched. The CDR3 totals 13 residues. The CDR3: CASSPPGDRGAFF. The CDR3 DNA reads as TGTGCCAGCTCACCACCGGGGGACAGAGGTGCTTTCTTT.

The CDR3 region has the DNA TGTGCCAGCAGTCAACAAAGGTTCTTAAATTCACCCCTCCACTTT. It translates to CASSQQRFLNSPLHF. The gene calls are TRBV6-1 and TRBJ1-6; D is undetermined. Germline CDR1 and CDR2: MNHNS and SASEGT. Trimming stripped 5 bases from V and 7 bases from J, with 15 bases between. The CDR3 has 15 residues.

In this sample, this clonotype turned up a few times. J is TRBJ2-1 and V is TRBV5-1, with 7 bases matching TRBD2. V lost 2 bases to trimming and J lost 0 bases; unmatched junction nucleotides: 5. Germline CDR1 is SGHRS and CDR2 is YFSETQ. The CDR3 is made up of 16 amino acids. The CDR3 nucleotides read TGCGCCAGCAGCTTTTTGGGGGGGAGCTCCTACAATGAGCAGTTCTTC. Encoded protein: CASSFLGGSSYNEQFF.

This chain joins TRBV18 and TRBJ1-1; 7 bases match TRBD1. Germline CDR1 and CDR2: KGHSH and LQKENI. The CDR3 consists of 15 residues. V dropped 3 bases and J dropped 0; count of bases not matched to a gene: 4. CDR3 DNA sequence: TGTGCCAGCTCACCCGGACAGGAATTGAACACTGAAGCTTTCTTT. This gives the protein CASSPGQELNTEAFF. The full variable domain, completed using reference TRBV18 and TRBJ1-1, is NAGVMQNPRHLVRRRGQEARLRCSPMKGHSHVYWYRQLPEEGLKFMVYLQKENIIDESGMPKERFSAEFPKEGPSILRIQQVVRGDSAAYFCASSPGQELNTEAFFGQGTRLTVV.

In this sample, this clonotype turned up a few times. The genes are TRBV18 and TRBJ1-3; no firm D call. V was shortened by 1 base and J by 0 bases, with 10 bases between the two germline ends. Germline V gene data show CDR1 as KGHSH and CDR2 as LQKENI. This CDR3 is built from 16 residues. CDR3 residues: CASSPLSYTSGNTIYF. CDR3 coding DNA: TGTGCCAGCTCACCACTAAGCTATACCTCTGGAAACACCATATATTTT.

The table lists this clonotype with a few counts. This chain connects TRBV18 to TRBJ2-3, with TRBD2 matching 11 bases. Trimming removed 5 bases from V and 2 bases from J; junction bases left unmatched: 3. The CDR3 has 15 residues. The germline V gene has CDR1 KGHSH and CDR2 LQKENI. CDR3 in amino acids: CASSLAGGITDTQYF. The CDR3 DNA follows: TGTGCCAGCTCATTAGCGGGAGGGATCACAGATACGCAGTATTTT.

This rearrangement joins TRBV11-1 to TRBJ2-2; D is unresolved. The germline V and J ends were trimmed by 1 base and 5 bases, with 5 bases remaining between them. Looked up from germline, CDR1 is SGHAT and CDR2 is FQDESV (reference sequence). CDR3 length: 13 residues. The CDR3: CASSLEGTGELFF. DNA for the CDR3: TGTGCCAGCAGCTTAGAGGGAACCGGGGAGCTGTTTTTT.